This T cell receptor beta chain comes out of a study of molecular identifiers for immune sequencing clone quantification. Note on this clonotype: At one end the junction does not follow the germline gene, possibly because of a read error.

One entry per CDR3 protein results from TCRdb running MiXCR on the PCR reads. Of approximately 590,000 distinct CDR3 sequences in the sample, about 25% are singletons; the top ten hold about 0.78%. The receptor comes from a human donor in good health. Some libraries in this study had Jurkat cell RNA spiked in. The sample comprised naive CD8+ T cells from blood, with Jurkat cell RNA spiked in. Subset indicated: FACS-sorted CD8+CD4-CCR7+CD45RA+ naive T cells.

The CDR3 DNA reads TGTGCCGGCAGCTTCTCCGGACAACTCTACGAGCAGTACTTC. Translation gives CAGSFSGQLYEQYF. V gene TRBV7-2 combines with J gene TRBJ2-7, with a weak D call TRBD1 (5 bases). This CDR3 has 14 amino acids. The germline gives CDR1 SGHTA, CDR2 FQGNSA.